Listed here are 10 T cell receptor beta chains from one sample, sequenced in a study of T cell repertoires in cytomegalovirus infection. These TCRs' antigens remain unknown. Each CDR3 protein gets one entry after TCRdb re-called the reads with MiXCR. The profile shows hundreds of thousands of distinct CDR3 sequences, 33% of them singletons. Sequencing used cultured PBMCs, obtained from culture after CMV antigen stimulation. The receptors come from a human donor in good health (CMV status not recorded). Some clones in this sample may be carry-over from other donors' samples.

V is TRBV9 and J is TRBJ1-2, with D possibly being TRBD1 (5 bases). Trimming removed 0 bases from V and 9 bases from J, with 18 bases in between. Germline V gene lookup returns CDR1 SGDLS and CDR2 YYNGEE. The CDR3 is made up of 15 amino acids. DNA of the CDR3: TGTGCCAGCAGCGTAGGAGGACAAGCGCATTTTAGCTACACCTTC. This encodes CASSVGGQAHFSYTF.

This chain uses TRBV11-2 with TRBJ1-1; TRBD1 agrees at 7 bases. The V gene end was trimmed by 2 bases and the J gene end by 0 bases; junction bases not matched to a gene: 9. The CDR3 totals 17 residues. Germline V gene data show CDR1 as SGHAT and CDR2 as FQNNGV. The CDR3 loop is CASSLSVLGQVNTEAFF. CDR3 DNA: TGTGCCAGCAGCTTATCGGTATTAGGACAGGTGAACACTGAAGCTTTCTTT.

The chain uses TRBV28 and TRBJ1-2; 7 bases fit TRBD1. Germline CDR1 MDHEN, CDR2 SYDVKM. V lost 5 bases and J lost 2; bases outside the gene matches: 8. This CDR3 is 15 amino acids long. CDR3 sequence (DNA): TGTGCCAGCAGTCCCCCGGGACAGCAGAACTATGGCTACACCTTC. Residues: CASSPPGQQNYGYTF.

This clonotype occurred once. This rearrangement joins TRBV27 to TRBJ2-1, with 7 bases fitting TRBD1. Germline V gene lookup returns CDR1 MNHEY and CDR2 SMNVEV (reference sequence). This CDR3 comprises 15 residues. Germline trimming cut 5 bases from V and 2 bases from J; bases unmatched to any gene: 6. Here the CDR3 reads CASSPTRGPYNEQFF. For the CDR3, the DNA is TGTGCCAGCAGTCCGACAAGGGGGCCCTACAATGAGCAGTTCTTC.

V gene TRBV28 combines with J gene TRBJ2-7; D is uncertain. The CDR3 totals 13 residues. V lost 4 bases to trimming and J lost 3 bases, with 10 bases between them. CDR1 MDHEN and CDR2 SYDVKM come from the germline V gene. This CDR3 is CASSSPDIYEQYF. For the CDR3, the DNA is TGTGCCAGCAGTTCACCAGATATCTACGAGCAGTACTTC.

This clonotype was counted between two and nine times. The gene calls are TRBV6-2 or TRBV6-3 and TRBJ2-1, with a tentative D call TRBD2 (5 bases). The CDR3 extends over 13 amino acids. Germline values: CDR1 MNHEY, CDR2 SVGEGT. V shed 2 bases and J shed 9 bases, with 11 bases lying between them. This chain's CDR3 is CASSYPQGSEQFF. The CDR3 region has the DNA TGTGCCAGCAGTTACCCCCAAGGGAGTGAGCAGTTCTTC.

The chain uses TRBV7-2 and TRBJ2-2; D perhaps matches TRBD1 (5 bases). The V end lost 5 bases, the J end lost 1 base, and 8 bases lay between the germline ends. CDR3 length equals 14 residues. In germline, CDR1 is SGHTA, CDR2 FQGNSA. The CDR3 reads CASSEGQNTGELFF. The CDR3 nucleotides read TGTGCCAGCAGCGAAGGACAGAACACCGGGGAGCTGTTTTTT.

At least ten counts were recorded for this clonotype. The chain joins TRBV7-8 to TRBJ1-2, with D possibly TRBD1 on 5 matching bases. This CDR3 comprises 13 residues. The V gene lost 4 bases and the J gene lost 8 bases, with 14 bases spanning the gap. Germline CDR1 and CDR2: SGHVS and FQNEAQ. In DNA form, the CDR3 reads TGTGCCAGCAGCTCCGTCTCGGGGCAGGGCTACACCTTC. It codes for CASSSVSGQGYTF.

The chain recombines TRBV4-2 with TRBJ2-2; D unresolved. Trimming took off 0 bases at V and 6 bases at J, with 5 bases between the two ends. The CDR3 covers 13 residues. Per germline, CDR1 LGHNA and CDR2 YNFKEQ. The CDR3 is CASSQDIPGELFF. For the CDR3, the DNA is TGTGCCAGCAGCCAAGACATCCCCGGGGAGCTGTTTTTT.

The gene calls are TRBV20-1 and TRBJ2-7, with 7 positions matching TRBD1. Germline V gives CDR1 DFQATT, CDR2 SNEGSKA (reference sequence). V was pared by 6 bases and J by 5 bases, with 13 bases of the junction left unmatched. The length of the CDR3 is 14 residues. The CDR3 sequence: CSAVMGRQGNEQYF. Written as DNA, the CDR3 is TGCAGTGCCGTCATGGGCAGACAGGGTAACGAGCAGTACTTC.